This T cell receptor (beta chain) is from a study of T-cell memory formation after mild COVID-19. Germline trimming cut 4 bases from V and 7 bases from J; bases unmatched to any gene: 7. Germline V gives CDR1 SGHKS, CDR2 YYEKEE (reference sequence). This CDR3 region has 14 residues. This clonotype appeared a few times. From the 5' RACE reads, TCRdb called clonotypes with MiXCR, one entry per CDR3 protein. This table has some 300,000 distinct CDR3 sequences, less than 25% appearing once. The chain has TRBV5-5 and TRBJ1-5, with TRBD1 matching over 8 bases. The source material was PBMCs or a T cell subset sorted from them (not recorded which). The receptor was derived from a man younger than 30 who had mild COVID-19 (a few samples of this study predate the infection). Cell type and time point are not known. The CDR3 sequence is CASSTGQGSQPQHF. In DNA, the CDR3 is TGTGCCAGCAGCACCGGACAGGGCTCACAGCCCCAGCATTTT.